This T cell receptor beta chain came from a study of cytomegalovirus exposure and HLA in healthy donors. Overall study findings and caveats: Because they were indistinguishable, some V segments, including TRBV6-2 and TRBV6-3, were excluded.

Both 60 Vbeta primers and 13 Jbeta primers went into the PCR. Assay used: immunoSEQ multiplex PCR; TCRdb lists only in-frame clones, some missing. This sample carries 200,000 or so clones, about 74% of them seen once, and the ten largest clones take about a sixth. On this clone: Its antigen is as yet unknown.

The CDR3 has 16 residues. The V gene's germline CDR1 is SNHLY and CDR2 FYNNEI. The V segment lost 3 bases and the J segment 5 bases; nucleotides outside the gene matches: 6. The rearrangement uses TRBV2 and TRBJ2-3; TRBD2 matches at 12 bases. The source of this sequence is a man aged 40-55 years in good health and CMV-seronegative. The specimen sequenced was PBMCs. CDR3 DNA: TGTGCCAGCAGTGAGGGGTTACTAGCGGGGGGAGATACGCAGTATTTT. It is translated as CASSEGLLAGGDTQYF.